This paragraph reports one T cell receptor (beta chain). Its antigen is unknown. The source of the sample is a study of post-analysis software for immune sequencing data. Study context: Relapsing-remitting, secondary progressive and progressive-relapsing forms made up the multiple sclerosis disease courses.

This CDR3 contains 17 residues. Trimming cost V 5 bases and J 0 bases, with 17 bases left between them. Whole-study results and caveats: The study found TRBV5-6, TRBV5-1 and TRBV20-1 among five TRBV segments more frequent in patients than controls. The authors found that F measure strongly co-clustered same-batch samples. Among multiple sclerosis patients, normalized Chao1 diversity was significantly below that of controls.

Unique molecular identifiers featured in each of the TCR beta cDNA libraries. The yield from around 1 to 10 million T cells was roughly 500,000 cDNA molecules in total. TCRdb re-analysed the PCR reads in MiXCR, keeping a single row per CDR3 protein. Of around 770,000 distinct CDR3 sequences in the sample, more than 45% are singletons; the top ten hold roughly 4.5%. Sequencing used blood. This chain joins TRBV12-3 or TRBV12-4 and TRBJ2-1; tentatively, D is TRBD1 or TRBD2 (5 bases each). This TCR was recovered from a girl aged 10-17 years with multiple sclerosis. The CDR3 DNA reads TGTGCCAGCAGTCCAATCTGGGACGAACCCTCCTACAATGAGCAGTTCTTC. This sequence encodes CASSPIWDEPSYNEQFF.